Only a few counts were recorded for the clone carrying this TCR beta chain. Its antigen is still unknown. The PCR ran on 60 Vbeta and 13 Jbeta primers. Repertoires were generated with immunoSEQ multiplex PCR, while TCRdb's copy carries only in-frame clones and drops some. The sample consists of approximately 93,000 clones, just under 80% of them appearing once. These data are taken from a study of cytomegalovirus exposure and HLA in healthy donors. Study summary: The study's early data release held approximately 91 million unique TCRs from HLA-typed donors. General study results and limits: TCR beta chains numbering more than 150 were designated cytomegalovirus-associated. A later analysis found TCR association rates differed by HLA locus, highest for DRB1 and lowest for HLA-C.

The germline gives CDR1 MNHNS, CDR2 SASEGT. The germline V and J ends were trimmed by 3 bases and 8 bases, with 10 bases remaining between them. The CDR3 runs 13 residues. The clonotype was recovered from a woman between 40 and 50 years old in good health and CMV-seronegative. The material sequenced was PBMCs. V gene TRBV6-1 combines with J gene TRBJ2-2, with D possibly matching TRBD1 (6 bases). The CDR3, as DNA: TGTGCCAGCAGTGATTCCGGGACAGGGGAGCTGTTTTTT. Amino acid sequence: CASSDSGTGELFF.